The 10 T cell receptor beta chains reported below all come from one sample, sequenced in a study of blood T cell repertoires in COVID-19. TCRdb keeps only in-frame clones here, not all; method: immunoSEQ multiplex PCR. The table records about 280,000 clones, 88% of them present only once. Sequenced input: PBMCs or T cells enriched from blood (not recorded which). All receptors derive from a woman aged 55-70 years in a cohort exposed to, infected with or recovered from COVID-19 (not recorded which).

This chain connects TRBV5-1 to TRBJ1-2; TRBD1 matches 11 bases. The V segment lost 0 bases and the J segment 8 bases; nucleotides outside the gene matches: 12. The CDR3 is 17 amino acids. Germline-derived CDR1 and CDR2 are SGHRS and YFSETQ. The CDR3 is CASSLDWTGGLARGYTF. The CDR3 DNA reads TGCGCCAGCAGCTTGGACTGGACAGGGGGCCTCGCGAGGGGCTACACCTTC.

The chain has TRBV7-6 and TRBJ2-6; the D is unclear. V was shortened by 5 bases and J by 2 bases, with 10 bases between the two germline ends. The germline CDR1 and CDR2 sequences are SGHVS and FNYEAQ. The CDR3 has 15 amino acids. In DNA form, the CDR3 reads TGTGCCAGCAGCACACGGGTTCCTGGGGCCAACGTCCTGACTTTC. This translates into CASSTRVPGANVLTF. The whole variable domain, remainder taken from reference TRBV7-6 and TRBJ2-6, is GAGVSQSPRYKVTKRGQDVALRCDPISGHVSLYWYRQALGQGPEFLTYFNYEAQQDKSGLPNDRFSAERPEGSISTLTIQRTEQRDSAMYRCASSTRVPGANVLTFGAGSRLTVL.

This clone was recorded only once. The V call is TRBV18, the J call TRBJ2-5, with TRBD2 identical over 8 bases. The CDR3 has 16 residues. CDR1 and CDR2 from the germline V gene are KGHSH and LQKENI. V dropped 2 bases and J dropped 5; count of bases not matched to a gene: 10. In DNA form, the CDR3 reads TGTGCCAGCTCACCAATAGTCAGCGGGGGATGGGAGACCCAGTACTTC. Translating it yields CASSPIVSGGWETQYF.

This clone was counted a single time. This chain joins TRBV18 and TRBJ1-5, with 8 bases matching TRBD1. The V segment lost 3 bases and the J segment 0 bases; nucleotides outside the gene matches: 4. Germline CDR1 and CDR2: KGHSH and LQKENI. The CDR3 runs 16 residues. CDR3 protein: CASSPTGDSSNQPQHF. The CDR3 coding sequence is TGTGCCAGCTCACCGACAGGGGACTCTAGCAATCAGCCCCAGCATTTT.

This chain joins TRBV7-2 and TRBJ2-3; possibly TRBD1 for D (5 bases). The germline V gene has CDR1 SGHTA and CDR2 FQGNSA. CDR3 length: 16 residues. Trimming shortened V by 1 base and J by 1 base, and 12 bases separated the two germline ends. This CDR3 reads CASSLGSGRGTDTQYF. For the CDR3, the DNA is TGTGCCAGCAGCTTAGGATCGGGCAGGGGCACAGATACGCAGTATTTT.

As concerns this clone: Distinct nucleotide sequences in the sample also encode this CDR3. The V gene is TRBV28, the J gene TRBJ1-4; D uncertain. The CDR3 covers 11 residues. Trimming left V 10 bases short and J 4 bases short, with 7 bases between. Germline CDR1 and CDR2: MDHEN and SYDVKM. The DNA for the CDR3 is TGTGCCACCATTAGTAATGAAAAACTGTTTTTT. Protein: CATISNEKLFF.

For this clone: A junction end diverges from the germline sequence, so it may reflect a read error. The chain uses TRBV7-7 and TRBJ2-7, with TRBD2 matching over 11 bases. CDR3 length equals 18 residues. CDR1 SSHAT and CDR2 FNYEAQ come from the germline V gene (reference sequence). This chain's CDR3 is CASSRGHSETSGTSEQYF. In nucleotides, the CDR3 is TGTGCTAGCAGCAGGGGACATTCGGAGACTAGCGGGACGAGCGAGCAGTACTTC.

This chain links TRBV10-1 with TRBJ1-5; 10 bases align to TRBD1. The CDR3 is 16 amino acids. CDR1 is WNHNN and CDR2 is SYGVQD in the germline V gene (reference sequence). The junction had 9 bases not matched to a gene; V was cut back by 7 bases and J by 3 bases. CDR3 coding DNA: TGCGCCAGCATACCCTCGACAGGGGGCCACAATCAGCCCCAGCATTTT. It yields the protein CASIPSTGGHNQPQHF.

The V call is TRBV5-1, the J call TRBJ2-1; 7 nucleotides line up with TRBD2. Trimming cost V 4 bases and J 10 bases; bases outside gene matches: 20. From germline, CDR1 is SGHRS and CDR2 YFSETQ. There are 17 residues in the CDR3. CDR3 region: CASSRRGGETSNQEQFF. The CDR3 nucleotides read TGCGCCAGCAGCCGACGCGGGGGTGAAACTTCCAATCAGGAGCAGTTCTTC.

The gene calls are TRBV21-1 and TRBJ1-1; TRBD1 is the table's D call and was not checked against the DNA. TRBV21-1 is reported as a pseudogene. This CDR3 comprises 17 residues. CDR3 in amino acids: CASSKLSWDRDRTEAFF. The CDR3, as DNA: TGTGCCAGCAGCAAACTTTCATGGGACAGGGATCGCACTGAAGCTTTCTTT.